This T cell receptor beta chain derives from a study of blood T cell repertoires in COVID-19. Study information: The United States, Italy and Spain provided the acute and convalescent COVID-19 samples. PBMCs, B-cell-depleted T cells, or T cells were the source of the cDNA or gDNA that made up the material.

The CDR3 runs to 14 residues. The germline gives CDR1 MNHEY, CDR2 SVGAGI. V was cut by 2 bases and J by 2 bases, with 8 bases left in between. In the study's own analysis: Amplified reference gene primers provided the basis for estimating nucleated cell counts. Sequenced by immunoSEQ multiplex PCR; TCRdb stores in-frame clones only, minus some. The V and J calls and clone size were taken over from that table, and D and trimming were inferred from the DNA. The table records roughly 220,000 clones, roughly four fifths of them present only once. Sequencing input: peripheral blood. The TCR was taken from a woman in her sixties with acute or convalescent COVID-19. The chain has TRBV6-5 and TRBJ2-3; possible D gene TRBD2, 5 bases. The CDR3 bases are TGTGCCAGCAGTTACGGGGAGCTCACAGATACGCAGTATTTT. It is translated as CASSYGELTDTQYF.